This is a list of T cell receptor beta chains from one sample in a study of CD8+CD57+ T cells in acquired aplastic anemia. One entry per CDR3 protein results from TCRdb running MiXCR on the reads. The sample consists of just over 200,000 distinct CDR3 sequences, 65% of them appearing once. Sequencing was carried out using sorted CD4+, CD8+, or CD8+CD57+ T cells (not recorded which) from PBMCs. All receptors derive from a human donor with aplastic anemia. Each CDR3 is given with its conserved first and last residue. D genes are given only for firm matches. Size is stated for part of the rows, as once, few or many counts, or as a class when the clone is expanded.

abundance	v_gene	j_gene	d_gene	CDR3nt	CDR3aa
once	TRBV15	TRBJ2-1	.	TGTGCCACCAGCAGCCCGCAGCTAAAGAGCTCCTACAATGAGCAGTTCTTC	CATSSPQLKSSYNEQFF
many	TRBV5-1	TRBJ1-6	.	TGCGCCAGCAGCTTGGTGTGGATCTCCTATAATTCACCCCTCCACTTT	CASSLVWISYNSPLHF
.	TRBV20-1	TRBJ2-7	TRBD1	TGCAGTGCTCCGGGACAGTCCTACGAGCAGTACTTC	CSAPGQSYEQYF
.	TRBV7-2	TRBJ1-2	.	TGTGCCAGCAGCTTTAAAAGCACTATACGCCTTGTAGGCTACACCTTC	CASSFKSTIRLVGYTF
.	TRBV20-1	TRBJ1-2	.	TGCAGTGCTAGAGATCGGGCACAGGGAGGGGACTATGGCTACACCTTC	CSARDRAQGGDYGYTF
few	TRBV2	TRBJ2-3	.	TGTGCCAGCAGTAGGACTTCAACAGATACGCAGTATTTT	CASSRTSTDTQYF
few	TRBV2	TRBJ2-5	TRBD2	TGTGCCAGCAGTCGAACGACTAGCGGAGGTGGAGAGACCCAGTACTTC	CASSRTTSGGGETQYF
many	TRBV10-3	TRBJ2-3	.	TGTGCCAGCTACAGGTCTGGGGCAGATACGCAGTATTTT	CASYRSGADTQYF
.	TRBV11-2	TRBJ1-3	.	TGTGCCAGCAGCTTGGAAGCTGGAAACACCATATATTTT	CASSLEAGNTIYF
once	TRBV7-2	TRBJ1-4	.	TGTGCCAGCAGTTCGGGGCCCCCAACTAATGAAAAACTGTTTTTT	CASSSGPPTNEKLFF
.	TRBV2	TRBJ2-5	.	TGTGCCAGCAGTGATAGGCGGGGCACACTTGGGACCCAGTACTTC	CASSDRRGTLGTQYF
.	TRBV13	TRBJ2-5	TRBD1	TGTGCCAGCAGCCACGAACAGGGGGCGGCACAAGAGACCCAGCACTTC	CASSHEQGAAQETQHF
many	TRBV7-9	TRBJ2-7	.	TGTGCCAGCAGCTGGACCGACGAGCAGTACTTC	CASSWTDEQYF
.	TRBV20-1	TRBJ1-1	.	TGCAGTGCTAGAGGTGACAGTAACAACTACGCTGAAGCTTTCTTT	CSARGDSNNYAEAFF
.	TRBV9	TRBJ2-7	.	TGTGCCAGCAGCGTAGCGCCCTTGGCCTACGAGCAGTACTTC	CASSVAPLAYEQYF
few	TRBV29-1	TRBJ2-1	TRBD2	TGCAGCTCCTTAGCGGGGGGAATCGACAATGAGCAGTTCTTC	CSSLAGGIDNEQFF
.	TRBV10-3	TRBJ2-3	TRBD2	TGTGCCATCAGCGCGGCTAGCGGGAGCTCAACAGATACGCAGTATTTT	CAISAASGSSTDTQYF
.	TRBV20-1	TRBJ1-1	.	TGCAGTGCTAGTGCTAACACTGAAGCTTTCTTT	CSASANTEAFF
.	TRBV12-3/TRBV12-4	TRBJ1-2	.	TGTGCCAGCAGTCAGGTTGCTAACTATGGCTACACCTTC	CASSQVANYGYTF
.	TRBV24-1	TRBJ2-3	TRBD2	TGTGCCACCAGACCCTCTAGCGGGAGTGAGTTAGATACGCAGTATTTT	CATRPSSGSELDTQYF
.	TRBV15	TRBJ2-5	.	TGTGCCACCAGCAGAGATGGGCCGTTCGAGACCCTGTACTTC	CATSRDGPFETLYF
.	TRBV9	TRBJ1-6	.	TGTGCCAGCAGCGTGGGGGTAGGTAGCAATCAGCCCCTCCACTTT	CASSVGVGSNQPLHF
few	TRBV27	TRBJ1-1	.	TGTGCCAGCAGTTCCCCACCAAGGAGCACTGAAGCTTTCTTT	CASSSPPRSTEAFF
.	TRBV2	TRBJ2-5	TRBD2	TGTGCCAGCAGCGAGTTGTCGGGGAGGGGTCAAGAGACCCAGTACTTC	CASSELSGRGQETQYF
many	TRBV7-3	TRBJ1-6	.	TGTGCCAGCAGCTTAGGAGGGTCCGATCCCCTCCACTTT	CASSLGGSDPLHF
.	TRBV7-9	TRBJ1-3	TRBD1	TGTGCCAGCAGCTTAGAGACAGGGGGCTATGGAAACACCATATATTTT	CASSLETGGYGNTIYF
.	TRBV5-1	TRBJ1-1	TRBD1	TGTGCCAGCAGGACTAGACAGGGGAACACTGAAGCTTTCTTT	CASRTRQGNTEAFF
.	TRBV20-1	TRBJ1-2	.	TGCAGTGCTTCACCCACAGGGAGGGACTATGGCTACACCTTC	CSASPTGRDYGYTF
many	TRBV12-3/TRBV12-4	TRBJ1-1	TRBD1	TGTGCCAGTCCTCCAGGGGGTTGCACTGAAGCTTTCTTT	CASPPGGCTEAFF
.	TRBV12-3/TRBV12-4	TRBJ2-7	TRBD2	TGTGCCAGCAGTTTACTGGCTCTAGCGGGGTCCTCCTACGAGCAGTACTTC	CASSLLALAGSSYEQYF
once	TRBV7-6	TRBJ1-5	.	TGTGCCAGCAGCTTGGGTTCAGCTCAGCCCCAGCATTTT	CASSLGSAQPQHF
.	TRBV7-2	TRBJ1-4	TRBD1	TGTGCCAGCAGCCGAGACAGGGCTGAAAAACTGTTTTTT	CASSRDRAEKLFF
once	TRBV20-1	TRBJ1-1	.	TGCAGTGCTGGGGGCGGTAACGGGGGAGCTTTCTTT	CSAGGGNGGAFF
.	TRBV9	TRBJ2-7	TRBD1	TGTGCCAGCAGCGGTGGGACAGGGGGATACGAGCAGTACTTC	CASSGGTGGYEQYF
.	TRBV7-2	TRBJ2-1	.	TGTGCCAGCAGCTTAGCGTGGGGAACCAATGAGCAGTTCTTC	CASSLAWGTNEQFF
.	TRBV20-1	TRBJ2-1	.	TGCAGTGCTAGAGATTCAAACGTGCCTTCCTACAATGAGCAGTTCTTC	CSARDSNVPSYNEQFF
.	TRBV2	TRBJ2-7	.	TGTGCCAGCAGGGTAAACACAGGGTTTTGCTTC	CASRVNTGFCF
many	TRBV4-1	TRBJ1-2	.	TGCGCCAGCAGCCAAGAATCCGCTTATGGCTACACCTTC	CASSQESAYGYTF
few	TRBV27	TRBJ1-6	.	TGTGCCAGCAGTTTACTATTCTCGGATAGTTATTCACCCCTCCACTTT	CASSLLFSDSYSPLHF
many	TRBV6-4	TRBJ2-3	.	TGTGCCAGCAGTGACGGGGGGGCTAGCACAGATACGCAGTATTTT	CASSDGGASTDTQYF
.	TRBV6-5	TRBJ2-7	.	TGTGCCAGCAGTTCAGACATTAGTTACGAGCAGTACTTC	CASSSDISYEQYF
few	TRBV7-7	TRBJ1-3	.	TGTGCTAGCAGCCTCGACGTGACGGGAAACACCATATATTTT	CASSLDVTGNTIYF
.	TRBV5-1	TRBJ2-3	.	TGCGCCAGCAGCGAGTTAGATACGCAGTATTTT	CASSELDTQYF
.	TRBV10-3	TRBJ1-1	TRBD1	TGTGCCATCAGTGGGGGCGCGGGACAGGGAGAAGCTGAAGCTTTCTTT	CAISGGAGQGEAEAFF
.	TRBV12-3/TRBV12-4	TRBJ2-7	.	TGTGCCAGCAGTTTAGGACACCAGTCCTACGAGCAGTACTTC	CASSLGHQSYEQYF
.	TRBV7-3	TRBJ2-2	.	TGTGCCAGCAGCTTAAGGACAGCCCTGAACACCGGGGAGCTGTTTTTT	CASSLRTALNTGELFF
.	TRBV19	TRBJ1-1	.	TGTGCCAGTAGTATAGGCAGGGTGGCTGAAGCTTTCTTT	CASSIGRVAEAFF
.	TRBV7-9	TRBJ1-1	TRBD1	TGTGCCAGCAGCCACTCGACAGGGATCGACACTGAAGCTTTCTTT	CASSHSTGIDTEAFF
.	TRBV10-1	TRBJ1-5	TRBD1	TGCGCCAGCAGCGCAGGGGGTCAGCCCCAGCATTTT	CASSAGGQPQHF
.	TRBV5-1	TRBJ2-7	.	TGCGCCAGCAGCTTCCGGGACTGGGCCTACGAGCAGTACTTC	CASSFRDWAYEQYF
few	TRBV2	TRBJ2-7	TRBD1	TGCGCCAGCAGACAGGGCCACGAGCAGTACTTC	CASRQGHEQYF
.	TRBV2	TRBJ1-2	TRBD1	TGTGCCAGCAGTGGGGACAGGTCCTATGGCTACACCTTC	CASSGDRSYGYTF
.	TRBV20-1	TRBJ2-1	TRBD2	TGCAGTGCTAGTCTAGCGGGGGCATACAATGAGCAGTTCTTC	CSASLAGAYNEQFF